The clone carrying this TCR beta chain occurred once. The data stem from a study of blood T cell repertoires in COVID-19. Whole-study context: T cells, B-cell-depleted T cells, or PBMCs provided the cDNA or gDNA that served as material.

The CDR3 consists of 16 residues. Germline V gives CDR1 SGHAT, CDR2 FQNNGV. The V and J ends lost 1 base and 3 bases, in that order; junction bases with no gene match: 7. Produced via immunoSEQ multiplex PCR; TCRdb's table is partial and in-frame only. The sample yields some 320,000 clones, about 89% seen once. Membership in each cohort depended on participant-reported clinical history. Recovered status in Cohort 3 required two negative PCRs, clearance, or symptom resolution. The rearrangement joins TRBV11-2 to TRBJ1-2; TRBD1 matches 8 bases. The sequence was obtained from a woman aged 25 to 45 who had recovered from COVID-19. The sample was PBMCs or T cells enriched from blood (not recorded which). The CDR3 DNA reads as TGTGCCAGCAGCTTAGGACAGGGGTCGCGATACTATGGCTACACCTTC. Residues: CASSLGQGSRYYGYTF. The variable domain in full, completed from reference TRBV11-2 and TRBJ1-2, reads EAGVAQSPRYKIIEKRQSVAFWCNPISGHATLYWYQQILGQGPKLLIQFQNNGVVDDSQLPKDRFSAERLKGVDSTLKIQPAKLEDSAVYLCASSLGQGSRYYGYTFGSGTRLTVV.